This T cell receptor beta chain was found in a study of T cell responses to AZD1222 COVID-19 vaccine (dated by TCRdb to the early 2020s). General notes on the study: AZD1222 recipients given second doses at about 4 weeks or at about 12 weeks were pooled, since spike-specific TCR depth and breadth were not found to differ between the two schedules. A total of 233 trial participants underwent TCR sequencing, of whom under 220 had received two doses of AZD1222 and some 25 had received two doses of the MenACWY control vaccine. Trial participants were enrolled by age into subgroups of 18-55, 56-69 and 70-plus years, and roughly 150, 30 and 60 TCR-sequenced participants, respectively, were included in these subgroups.

Counted from cysteine to phenylalanine, this CDR3 has 17 amino acids. Solely the CDR3 DNA is kept, with 51 bases framed from the first base. Based on the germline V gene, the CDR1 and CDR2 sequences are SGHRS and YFSETQ. V is shortened by 3 bases, J by 9 bases, and the region joining them spans 25 bases. About this clone: No antigen is known for it. Base qualities are missing; no much larger clone stands one base away.

Sample time point, as interpreted from the label and publication: baseline before first vaccination. Vaccinee samples were obtained from the UK trials COV001 and COV002, which included a single-blind randomized controlled phase 2/3 trial of AZD1222 (ChAdOx1 nCoV-19) in healthy adults. For TCRbeta chain sequencing, PBMC samples were collected from trial participants at day 0 and at day 28 after the second dose. The research as a whole found: No day 14 peak-response samples were available, so repertoires were characterized only after the peak T cell response. The 56-69-year group was small, and its depth increase did not reach significance, likely because of low power. Most participants were white British and females outnumbered males, and the authors suggested that clonal diversity may have been underestimated. Only five to seven AZD1222 recipients were SARS-CoV-2 seropositive at baseline, limiting conclusions about previously exposed vaccinees. The vaccine-associated CD4 TCRs covered the entire spike protein, and the dominant responses fell in regions 160-218 and 743-854. After two AZD1222 doses, spike-specific TCR breadth and depth were significantly higher than at day 0 and than in MenACWY recipients. Reportedly, close to half of the unique spike-specific TCRs recognized epitopes lying outside the regions that are mutated in the B.1.351 and B.1.1.7 variants.

The CDR3 regions of human TCRbeta chains were subjected to immunosequencing. Per the authors' processing: TCRs in the repertoires were compared against a reference library of SARS-CoV-2-specific TCRs that had been generated with the MIRA antigen-specificity platform. Breadth meant the fraction of unique TCRs that were SARS-CoV-2-associated, whereas depth meant the fraction of total T cells that were SARS-CoV-2-associated. Using the MIRA data, every spike-specific TCR was mapped to the spike region that the TCR reacted to and assigned to either a CD4 or a CD8 class. Log10-transformed breadth and depth values were compared by one-way ANOVA with Sidak's multiple comparisons tests. TCRdb provides this immuneACCESS table in a form limited to in-frame rearrangements. Some clones are lacking; in checked studies, under half of them reflect an unresolved V gene, and why the rest are absent is not known. V, J and clone size were drawn from that table, and D and trimming were deduced from the DNA. The sample has under 150,000 clones on record, 90% of them singletons. Roughly 3.1% of the sample is held by the ten biggest clonotypes.

The V and J segments used are TRBV5-1 and TRBJ2-1, and perhaps TRBD2 as D gene, on 7 matching bases. Sequences were derived from peripheral blood, sampled on day 0 of AZD1222 vaccination. The clonotype originates from an adult in good health. The CDR3 reads CASSYGGPASGPSEQFF. The base sequence is TGCGCCAGCAGCTACGGGGGGCCAGCTAGCGGACCTTCTGAGCAGTTCTTC.